This TCR beta chain stems from a study of T cells in Graves' hyperthyroidism and ophthalmopathy. Study-wide results and limits: Most thyroid clonotypes with frequency above 0.001 were detected in blood.

Investigators excluded patients with uncontrolled infection, other autoimmune disease, pregnancy or lactation. Germline CDR1 is GTSNPN and CDR2 is SVGIG (reference sequence). CDR3 length: 16 amino acids. J was trimmed by 4 bases and V by 3 bases; bases with no gene match: 11. Amplification of TCR beta CDR3 regions used RNA as the template. A set of HTBI primers served as the primers for a first-round RT-PCR of the TCR CDR3. TCRdb itself ran the multiplex PCR reads through MiXCR, one entry per CDR3 protein. The sample has 400,000 or so distinct CDR3 sequences; more than 13% are singletons. The table lists this clonotype with many counts. Its antigen is currently unknown.

Sequencing was carried out using blood. The origin of this receptor is a man in his forties or fifties with Graves' ophthalmopathy. The rearrangement links TRBV30 to TRBJ2-1; 8 bases are shared with TRBD2. This CDR3 is CAWSAGAGDRYNEQFF. The CDR3 coding sequence is TGTGCCTGGAGCGCCGGAGCGGGAGACAGGTACAATGAGCAGTTCTTC.